The 4 T cell receptor beta chains below come from one sample, sequenced in a study of T cell responses to AZD1222 COVID-19 vaccine. Some clones are missing from TCRdb's copy, which holds only in-frame ones; the method was immunoSEQ multiplex PCR. The sample has nearly 80,000 clones, 80% seen once. Specimen: peripheral blood, collected on day 0 of AZD1222 vaccination. The receptor set was obtained from an adult in good health.

The genes are TRBV2 and TRBJ2-3; D is possibly TRBD1 (5 bases). This CDR3 has 16 residues. Germline V CDR1 and CDR2: SNHLY, FYNNEI. Trimming took 5 bases from V and 0 from J, leaving 15 bases between them. CDR3 sequence: CASSYKRTPSTDTQYF. Written as DNA, the CDR3 is TGTGCCAGCAGTTATAAGAGGACACCCAGCACAGATACGCAGTATTTT.

CDR3 residues: CAISESGGGDQPQHF. The CDR3 nucleotides read TGTGCCATCAGTGAGTCGGGGGGAGGCGATCAGCCCCAGCATTTT. This rearrangement joins TRBV10-3 to TRBJ1-5; maybe TRBD1 (5 bases). This CDR3 has 15 amino acids. V was trimmed by 0 bases and J by 5 bases, leaving 11 bases between them. Germline V gives CDR1 ENHRY, CDR2 SYGVKD.

The CDR3 is CASSYSGGTSYGYTF. The DNA of the CDR3 is TGTGCCAGCAGTTACTCGGGCGGGACATCCTATGGCTACACCTTC. This chain connects TRBV6-5 to TRBJ1-2, with D possibly matching TRBD1 (6 bases). The CDR3 is made up of 15 amino acids. V was pared by 0 bases and J by 4 bases, with 12 bases between. CDR1 MNHEY and CDR2 SVGAGI come from the germline V gene.

The chain employs TRBV19 and TRBJ2-6; unclear D gene. The CDR3 consists of 15 residues. CDR1 is LNHDA, CDR2 SQIVND, per germline (reference sequence). Trimming stripped 4 bases from V and 1 base from J, with 8 bases between. This chain's CDR3 is CASSKTQSGANVLTF. The CDR3 DNA follows: TGTGCCAGTAGTAAAACACAGTCTGGGGCCAACGTCCTGACTTTC.